A selection of T cell receptor beta chains follows, all from one sample in a study of blood T cells in healthy people across ages. TCRdb re-called the 5' RACE reads with MiXCR, one entry per CDR3 protein. The sample yields hundreds of thousands of distinct CDR3 sequences, 24% seen once. This sample also appeared in a second study, on T cells of mothers and their children.

Material for sequencing was blood. The source is a boy between 5 and 17 years old in good health. The CDR3 runs from the conserved cysteine through the conserved F or W. The D gene is left open where the match is weak. The size entry is marked missing in some rows and otherwise reads once, few, many or a size class.

D gene	clone size	J gene	V gene	CDR3 protein	CDR3 DNA
TRBD2	NA	TRBJ2-1	TRBV7-2	CASRPAGGSSYNEQFF	TGTGCCAGCAGGCCAGCGGGGGGAAGCTCCTACAATGAGCAGTTCTTC
NA	NA	TRBJ2-3	TRBV20-1	CSAHIVGMDTDTQYF	TGCAGTGCTCACATCGTTGGCATGGACACAGATACGCAGTATTTT
NA	few	TRBJ1-6	TRBV4-3	CASSQLITKGDSPLHF	TGCGCCAGCAGCCAACTTATCACCAAAGGCGATTCACCCCTCCACTTT
NA	NA	TRBJ2-4	TRBV6-5	CASSEGPAKRQYF	TGTGCCAGCAGCGAGGGGCCAGCAAAACGTCAGTACTTC
NA	NA	TRBJ2-3	TRBV5-1	CASSLGVGLISTDTQYF	TGCGCCAGCAGCTTGGGAGTGGGGCTTATTAGCACAGATACGCAGTATTTT
NA	NA	TRBJ2-5	TRBV27	CASSSPGTAGETQYF	TGTGCCAGCAGTTCCCCAGGGACAGCGGGGGAGACCCAGTACTTC
TRBD2	NA	TRBJ2-1	TRBV15	CATSVPSGGAGNEQFF	TGTGCCACCAGCGTCCCTAGCGGGGGGGCGGGAAATGAGCAGTTCTTC
NA	few	TRBJ2-7	TRBV18	CASSSWDTNSYEQYF	TGTGCCAGCTCATCATGGGACACCAACTCCTACGAGCAGTACTTC
TRBD2	NA	TRBJ2-7	TRBV18	CASSPGGFYYEQYF	TGTGCCAGCTCACCCGGGGGGTTTTATTACGAGCAGTACTTC
NA	few	TRBJ1-1	TRBV7-9	CASSRVSPSGTEAFF	TGTGCCAGCAGCCGAGTCTCCCCGAGTGGCACTGAAGCTTTCTTT
NA	NA	TRBJ1-2	TRBV27	CASSSSLERYGYTF	TGTGCCAGCAGTTCTTCTTTGGAGCGCTATGGCTACACCTTC
TRBD2	many	TRBJ2-7	TRBV7-6	CASSLRPAGAGEQYF	TGTGCCAGCAGCTTACGTCCGGCGGGAGCCGGCGAGCAGTACTTC
TRBD1	few	TRBJ1-4	TRBV7-2	CASSPDRGGNEKLFF	TGTGCCAGCAGTCCTGACAGGGGAGGGAATGAAAAACTGTTTTTT
TRBD1	NA	TRBJ2-1	TRBV7-3	CASSVTRDRYNEQFF	TGTGCCAGCAGCGTAACTCGGGACAGATACAATGAGCAGTTCTTC
TRBD2	many	TRBJ2-7	TRBV20-1	CSASGLAGESYEQYF	TGCAGTGCGTCGGGACTAGCGGGAGAGTCCTACGAGCAGTACTTC
TRBD1	NA	TRBJ2-1	TRBV5-1	CASSLASNRGRNEQFF	TGCGCCAGCAGCTTGGCCTCGAACAGGGGGCGTAATGAGCAGTTCTTC
NA	NA	TRBJ2-1	TRBV20-1	CSAGGMNNEQFF	TGCAGTGCTGGGGGAATGAACAATGAGCAGTTCTTC
NA	NA	TRBJ2-2	TRBV7-2	CASSLGSGLTGELFF	TGTGCCAGCAGCTTAGGTTCAGGACTCACCGGGGAGCTGTTTTTT
NA	NA	TRBJ1-1	TRBV6-5	CASSGRGRAFF	TGTGCCAGCAGTGGCCGGGGGCGAGCTTTCTTT
NA	NA	TRBJ1-2	TRBV28	CASSEPAIYGYTF	TGTGCCAGCAGCGAACCAGCTATCTATGGCTACACCTTC
NA	NA	TRBJ2-3	TRBV29-1	CSVPLSTDTQYF	TGCAGCGTTCCCCTAAGCACAGATACGCAGTATTTT
TRBD2	NA	TRBJ2-1	TRBV7-3	CASSPQGSGTYNEQFF	TGTGCCAGCAGCCCCCAAGGTAGCGGGACTTACAATGAGCAGTTCTTC
NA	NA	TRBJ1-1	TRBV7-9	CASSFAGFEAFF	TGTGCCAGCAGCTTCGCGGGCTTTGAAGCTTTCTTT
TRBD2	NA	TRBJ2-1	TRBV7-9	CASSGSVLAGDEQFF	TGTGCCAGCAGCGGGTCGGTACTAGCGGGAGATGAGCAGTTCTTC
NA	NA	TRBJ2-7	TRBV6-2/TRBV6-3	CASGYGRFPLLYEQYF	TGTGCCAGCGGTTACGGGAGATTTCCCCTACTCTACGAGCAGTACTTC
TRBD2	few	TRBJ2-7	TRBV7-9	CASRQRLAGEGEQYF	TGTGCCAGCCGACAAAGACTAGCGGGAGAAGGCGAGCAGTACTTC
NA	NA	TRBJ1-1	TRBV29-1	CSGTGENPEAFF	TGCAGCGGTACGGGAGAGAACCCTGAAGCTTTCTTT
TRBD2	once	TRBJ2-3	TRBV7-2	CASSSTSGRLDTQYF	TGTGCCAGCAGCTCGACTAGCGGGAGATTGGATACGCAGTATTTT
NA	NA	TRBJ2-3	TRBV4-1	CASSPLGGDTQYF	TGCGCCAGCAGCCCACTCGGTGGGGATACGCAGTATTTT
NA	few	TRBJ2-1	TRBV19	CASSIGSIEQFF	TGTGCCAGTAGTATAGGAAGTATTGAGCAGTTCTTC
NA	few	TRBJ2-7	TRBV7-3	CASSSGPSSYEQYF	TGTGCCAGCAGCTCGGGACCGAGCTCCTACGAGCAGTACTTC
NA	NA	TRBJ1-6	TRBV28	CASSFSTAYNSPLHF	TGTGCCAGCAGTTTTTCGACCGCCTATAATTCACCCCTCCACTTT
NA	NA	TRBJ2-3	TRBV4-3	CASSQVFEGATDTQYF	TGCGCCAGCAGCCAAGTGTTTGAGGGAGCCACAGATACGCAGTATTTT
NA	few	TRBJ1-4	TRBV28	CASGPGSIDEKLFF	TGTGCCAGCGGACCCGGGAGCATTGATGAAAAACTGTTTTTT